These 5 T cell receptor beta chains originate from one sample sequenced in a study of T cells in tuberculosis. The table came from immunoSEQ multiplex PCR; TCRdb's copy has only in-frame clones and leaves some out. The data contain around 32,000 clones, roughly 94% of them seen just once; the ten biggest clones take up 6.5% to 8%. The material sequenced was PBMCs. These receptors all come from a donor between 10 and 35 years old with latent tuberculosis or without tuberculosis infection.

The chain employs TRBV29-1 and TRBJ1-2; 8 bases are shared with TRBD1. The V gene end was trimmed by 6 bases and the J gene end by 6 bases; junction bases not matched to a gene: 9. The CDR3 consists of 13 residues. Per germline, CDR1 SQVTM and CDR2 ANQGSEA. The CDR3 sequence: CSVGDRQVDGYTF. The CDR3 DNA follows: TGCAGCGTGGGGGACAGGCAGGTCGATGGCTACACCTTC.

The chain uses TRBV5-4 and TRBJ1-2; D call uncertain. Germline V CDR1 and CDR2: SGHNT, YYREEE (reference sequence). The CDR3 length is 15 residues. Trimming took 0 bases from V and 7 from J, leaving 16 bases between them. The CDR3 is CASSLVADYSGGYTF. CDR3 nucleotides: TGTGCCAGCAGCTTGGTGGCGGACTATTCCGGTGGCTACACCTTC.

This clone was found once. The chain couples TRBV19 to TRBJ2-2; a weak D match, TRBD2 (6 bases). Germline CDR1 LNHDA, CDR2 SQIVND (reference sequence). Trimming took 8 bases from V and 2 from J, leaving 9 bases between them. The CDR3 spans 13 residues. In DNA, the CDR3 is TGTGCCAGTCTGGGACTCAACACCGGGGAGCTGTTTTTT. It is translated as CASLGLNTGELFF.

This clone has only a few counts. This rearrangement joins TRBV27 to TRBJ1-1; 7 bases map to TRBD1. V gave up 5 bases and J gave up 4 bases; unmatched junction bases: 4. Per germline, CDR1 MNHEY and CDR2 SMNVEV (reference sequence). CDR3 length equals 13 residues. The CDR3 loop is CASSERGPTEAFF. Written as DNA, the CDR3 is TGTGCCAGCAGTGAGAGGGGGCCCACTGAAGCTTTCTTT.

This clone has only one observation. V is TRBV5-1 and J is TRBJ2-3, with TRBD1 as a possible D gene (5 bases). Per germline, CDR1 SGHRS and CDR2 YFSETQ. The CDR3 is made up of 14 amino acids. V was trimmed by 2 bases and J by 8 bases, leaving 15 bases between them. The CDR3 reads CASSFRSFRGTQYF. In DNA form, the CDR3 reads TGCGCCAGCAGCTTCAGGTCTTTTAGGGGTACGCAGTATTTT.